The 26 T cell receptor beta chains in this list originate from one sample, sequenced in a study of blood T cell repertoires in COVID-19. Repertoires were generated with immunoSEQ multiplex PCR, while TCRdb's copy carries only in-frame clones and drops some. This table holds 200,000 to 300,000 clones, roughly four fifths found once. The source material was peripheral blood. The receptor source for this set is a man aged 45-65 years with acute or convalescent COVID-19.

The V and J genes are TRBV18 and TRBJ2-3; D ambiguous. Trimming cost V 1 base and J 6 bases, with 8 bases left between them. The germline V gene encodes CDR1 KGHSH and CDR2 LQKENI. The CDR3 sequence is 13 residues long. The CDR3 region is CASSPRNTDTQYF. Here the CDR3 DNA reads TGTGCCAGCTCACCACGAAACACGGATACGCAGTATTTT.

The V call is TRBV19, the J call TRBJ1-5; D unclear. The CDR3 is 12 amino acids. In germline, CDR1 is LNHDA, CDR2 SQIVND (reference sequence). Deletions cut 8 bases from V and 4 bases from J, with 9 bases between. CDR3 region: CASSYRNQPQHF. As DNA, the CDR3 is TGTGCCAGTTCCTACCGAAATCAGCCCCAGCATTTT. The full variable domain, completed using reference TRBV19 and TRBJ1-5, is DGGITQSPKYLFRKEGQNVTLSCEQNLNHDAMYWYRQDPGQGLRLIYYSQIVNDFQKGDIAEGYSVSREKKESFPLTVTSAQKNPTAFYLCASSYRNQPQHFGDGTRLSIL.

V usage is TRBV5-4 and J usage is TRBJ2-7; TRBD2 agrees at 8 bases. V trimming: 0 bases; J trimming: 5 bases; junction bases outside the gene matches: 7. This CDR3 region has 15 residues. The germline V gene has CDR1 SGHNT and CDR2 YYREEE (reference sequence). The CDR3 region is CASSLGAGGVDEQYF. CDR3 coding DNA: TGTGCCAGCAGCTTGGGGGCGGGGGGCGTCGACGAGCAGTACTTC.

This chain connects TRBV3-1 (or the pseudogene TRBV3-2) to TRBJ2-3; 7 positions match TRBD2. The germline CDR1 and CDR2 sequences are LGHDT and YNNKEL (reference sequence). The ends lost 3 bases at V and 5 bases at J; junction bases unmatched: 11. The CDR3 is made up of 16 amino acids. The CDR3 reads CASSQPTQRGLDTQYF. CDR3 nucleotides: TGTGCCAGCAGCCAGCCTACGCAGCGGGGATTAGATACGCAGTATTTT.

The J gene is TRBJ2-7, the V gene TRBV4-2; 11 nucleotides agree with TRBD2. CDR3 length: 16 residues. Losses at the gene ends were 4 bases for V and 4 bases for J; bases not matched to a gene: 9. Germline V lookup: CDR1 LGHNA, CDR2 YNFKEQ. The CDR3, as DNA: TGTGCCAGCAGCCCTGGCTATACTAGCGGGAGTTACGAGCAGTACTTC. This sequence encodes CASSPGYTSGSYEQYF.

The chain uses TRBV28 and TRBJ2-3, with 13 bases lining up with TRBD2. From germline, CDR1 is MDHEN and CDR2 SYDVKM. The CDR3 extends over 15 amino acids. V trimming: 5 bases; J trimming: 7 bases; junction bases outside the gene matches: 6. CDR3 in DNA: TGTGCCAGCAGTCGACTAGCGGGAGGTCCCAATACGCAGTATTTT. It yields the protein CASSRLAGGPNTQYF.

The chain has TRBV10-3 and TRBJ2-1; TRBD2 matches at 10 bases. Germline CDR1 is ENHRY and CDR2 is SYGVKD. The trim removed 6 bases at V and 0 bases at J, leaving 8 bases unmatched. The CDR3 has 17 residues. CDR3 sequence: CAIRASGGLSSYNEQFF. The CDR3 DNA sequence: TGTGCCATCAGGGCTAGCGGGGGTCTAAGCTCCTACAATGAGCAGTTCTTC.

This chain connects TRBV24-1 to TRBJ1-5; D is possibly TRBD1 (6 bases). Germline CDR1 is KGHDR and CDR2 is SFDVKD. There are 14 residues in the CDR3. V dropped 5 bases and J dropped 4 bases, with 11 bases sitting between them. The CDR3 sequence: CATSGGQSNQPQHF. CDR3 DNA sequence: TGTGCCACCAGTGGCGGACAGTCTAATCAGCCCCAGCATTTT.

The J gene is TRBJ2-7, the V gene TRBV12-3 or TRBV12-4; 7 nucleotides align to TRBD1. V lost 8 bases and J lost 4; bases outside the gene matches: 5. This CDR3 is built from 12 residues. The CDR3 DNA sequence: TGTGCCAGCGGGACAGCACCTTACGAGCAGTACTTC. Translating gives CASGTAPYEQYF.

The chain links TRBV6-6 to TRBJ1-4; 7 bases match TRBD1. The length of the CDR3 is 17 residues. V dropped 5 bases and J dropped 2; count of bases not matched to a gene: 11. Germline CDR1 MNHNY, CDR2 SVGAGI (reference sequence). Written as DNA, the CDR3 is TGTGCCAGCAGTCCAAAACAGGGGAGGTGGACTAATGAAAAACTGTTTTTT. Protein sequence: CASSPKQGRWTNEKLFF.

This chain links TRBV18 with TRBJ1-4; TRBD1 agrees at 9 bases. CDR1 KGHSH and CDR2 LQKENI come from the germline V gene. The CDR3 contains 14 residues. V shed 3 bases, J shed 6 bases, and the junction held 2 bases outside the gene matches. Written as DNA, the CDR3 is TGTGCCAGCTCACCGGGACAGGGTTATGAAAAACTGTTTTTT. It codes for CASSPGQGYEKLFF.

V is TRBV29-1 and J is TRBJ2-7; D is ambiguous. V was shortened by 4 bases and J by 3 bases, with 10 bases between the two germline ends. The CDR3 covers 12 residues. CDR1 is SQVTM, CDR2 ANQGSEA, per germline. The CDR3, as DNA: TGCAGCGTTGGTGGGCATTACTACGAGCAGTACTTC. As protein: CSVGGHYYEQYF.

The CDR3 DNA reads as TGTGCCAGTAGTTACAGGGCCTTCTACAATGAGCAGTTCTTC. Encoded protein: CASSYRAFYNEQFF. The chain employs TRBV19 and TRBJ2-1, with a weak D call TRBD1 (6 bases). The germline CDR1 and CDR2 sequences are LNHDA and SQIVND (reference sequence). This CDR3 region has 14 residues. V was shortened by 5 bases and J by 3 bases, with 11 bases between the two germline ends.

The rearrangement links TRBV4-1 to TRBJ2-7; TRBD2 aligns across 7 bases. CDR1 is MGHRA, CDR2 YSYEKL, per germline. With 2 bases clipped from V and 2 bases from J, the junction kept 9 bases outside the gene matches. CDR3 length: 16 amino acids. The CDR3 DNA follows: TGCGCCAGCAGCCAAACTAGCGCACCGCCAACCTACGAGCAGTACTTC. Translated: CASSQTSAPPTYEQYF.

The V call is TRBV29-1, the J call TRBJ2-4; no definite D call. The CDR3 spans 16 residues. The ends were cut back, 4 bases at V and 0 bases at J, with 16 bases in the middle. Per the germline V gene, CDR1 is SQVTM and CDR2 is ANQGSEA. CDR3 protein: CSVVPTFQLAKNIQYF. CDR3 DNA sequence: TGCAGCGTTGTACCGACTTTCCAACTAGCCAAAAACATTCAGTACTTC.

This sequence joins TRBV11-3 and TRBJ1-6; a possible D gene is TRBD1 (5 bases). V lost 8 bases, J lost 7 bases, and 12 bases lay in between. CDR3 length: 13 residues. CDR1 is SGHNT and CDR2 is YENEEA in the germline V gene. Written as DNA, the CDR3 is TGTGCCAGCCAGGGATATGGAAATTCACCCCTCCACTTT. Its translation is CASQGYGNSPLHF.

The chain has TRBV4-1 and TRBJ1-5; D is ambiguous. CDR1 and CDR2 from the germline V gene are MGHRA and YSYEKL. The CDR3 runs 15 residues. The ends were cut back, 3 bases at V and 4 bases at J, with 13 bases in the middle. DNA for the CDR3: TGCGCCAGCAGCCAGGGCCAGCGGCAGAATCAGCCCCAGCATTTT. Translation: CASSQGQRQNQPQHF.

This clone occurred once. The V and J genes are TRBV5-1 and TRBJ2-7, with TRBD2 matching 10 bases. This CDR3 spans 14 amino acids. Per the germline V gene, CDR1 is SGHRS and CDR2 is YFSETQ. J gave up 3 bases and V 8 bases, and 8 bases lay outside the gene matches. The CDR3 region is CASKFGLADYEQYF. The DNA of the CDR3 is TGCGCCAGTAAATTCGGACTAGCGGACTACGAGCAGTACTTC.

The chain recombines TRBV4-1 with TRBJ2-3; TRBD2 matches at 7 bases. This CDR3 is 15 amino acids long. Trimming took 0 bases from V and 2 from J; bases not matched to a gene: 2. From germline, CDR1 is MGHRA and CDR2 YSYEKL. CDR3 nucleotide sequence: TGCGCCAGCAGCCAAGAACTAGCGAACACAGATACGCAGTATTTT. This encodes CASSQELANTDTQYF.

The rearrangement joins TRBV5-1 to TRBJ2-7; D not certain. Germline CDR1 is SGHRS and CDR2 is YFSETQ. The CDR3 covers 13 residues. V was clipped by 4 bases and J by 3 bases, with 11 bases between them. DNA of the CDR3: TGCGCCAGCAGCCTGTATTCTAGCTACGAGCAGTACTTC. Translated: CASSLYSSYEQYF. Full variable domain (rest looked up from reference TRBV5-1 and TRBJ2-7): KAGVTQTPRYLIKTRGQQVTLSCSPISGHRSVSWYQQTPGQGLQFLFEYFSETQRNKGNFPGRFSGRQFSNSRSEMNVSTLELGDSALYLCASSLYSSYEQYFGPGTRLTVT.

V is TRBV11-3 and J is TRBJ1-2, with 10 bases that match TRBD1. Germline-derived CDR1 and CDR2 are SGHNT and YENEEA. V trimming: 5 bases; J trimming: 8 bases; junction bases outside the gene matches: 5. The CDR3 has 13 amino acids. This chain's CDR3 is CASSADRGDGYTF. In DNA form, the CDR3 reads TGTGCCAGCAGCGCGGACAGGGGGGACGGCTACACCTTC.

The V call is TRBV27, the J call TRBJ1-2; 9 positions agree with TRBD1. Germline V gene lookup returns CDR1 MNHEY and CDR2 SMNVEV (reference sequence). Germline trimming cut 5 bases from V and 2 bases from J; bases unmatched to any gene: 3. The CDR3 has 14 residues. The DNA for the CDR3 is TGTGCCAGCAGTGGCGACAGGGGGAACTATGGCTACACCTTC. Its protein product is CASSGDRGNYGYTF.

The chain uses TRBV12-3 or TRBV12-4 and TRBJ2-7; D possibly corresponds to TRBD1 (6 bases). Trimming pared 6 bases from V and 7 bases from J, leaving 16 bases between. This CDR3 comprises 13 residues. CDR3 residues: CASSRKQGREQYF. The CDR3 coding sequence is TGTGCCAGCAGCAGAAAACAGGGTCGGGAGCAGTACTTC.

This rearrangement joins TRBV5-1 to TRBJ2-7; D might be TRBD2 (6 bases). Trimming removed 4 bases from V and 0 bases from J, with 14 bases in between. The CDR3 totals 15 residues. CDR1 is SGHRS and CDR2 is YFSETQ in the germline V gene. Here the CDR3 reads CASSPGTQDSYEQYF. CDR3 in DNA: TGCGCCAGCAGCCCCGGGACTCAAGACTCCTACGAGCAGTACTTC.

The V gene is TRBV28, the J gene TRBJ2-5; D may be TRBD2 (5 bases). Trimming took off 3 bases at V and 10 bases at J, with 12 bases between the two ends. The CDR3 is 12 amino acids. Germline CDR1 reads MDHEN; CDR2 reads SYDVKM. The CDR3 bases are TGTGCCAGCAGTTTCGGGCTCGCGGGCCAGTACTTC. Translating gives CASSFGLAGQYF.

This chain's CDR3 is CASSLQPLGSGGHQETQYF. The CDR3 DNA is TGTGCCAGCAGCTTACAGCCCTTGGGTAGCGGGGGTCACCAAGAGACCCAGTACTTC. This sequence joins TRBV7-3 and TRBJ2-5, with 9 bases aligning to TRBD2. Germline V gene sequence: CDR1 SGHTA, CDR2 FQGTGA. The CDR3 has 19 amino acids. V lost 2 bases, J lost 0 bases, and 13 bases stayed unmatched.